This TCR beta chain was captured in a study of T-cell memory formation after mild COVID-19. Study context: TCR clusters were mostly donor specific.

Study observations and caveats: Later expanders leaned CD4+, whereas day 15 to 85 contracting clones were balanced CD4/CD8. Mostly located in CM and EM were contracting CD4+ clones, with contracting CD8+ clones located in EMRA.

TCRdb re-derived calls from the 5' RACE reads in MiXCR, one entry per CDR3 protein. The sample includes about 620,000 distinct CDR3 sequences, 18% of them seen just once. The CDR3 length is 17 residues. Trimming cost V 5 bases and J 0 bases, with 19 bases left between them. This clonotype was recorded a few times. Its antigen is as yet unknown. This rearrangement joins TRBV12-3 or TRBV12-4 to TRBJ1-2, with D perhaps matching TRBD1 (6 bases). The source is an adult woman who had mild COVID-19 (a few samples of this study predate the infection). Cell type and time point are not known. Sequenced material: PBMCs or a T cell subset sorted from them (not recorded which). The DNA for the CDR3 is TGTGCCAGCAGTCCACTCGAAACCCCAGGGGCTAACTATGGCTACACCTTC. Translated: CASSPLETPGANYGYTF.